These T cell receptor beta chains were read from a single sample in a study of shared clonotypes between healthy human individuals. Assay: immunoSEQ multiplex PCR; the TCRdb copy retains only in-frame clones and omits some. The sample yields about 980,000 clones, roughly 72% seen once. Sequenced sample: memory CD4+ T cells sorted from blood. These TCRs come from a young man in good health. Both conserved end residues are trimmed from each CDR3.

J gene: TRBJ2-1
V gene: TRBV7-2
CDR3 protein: ASSIYLVGNEQF

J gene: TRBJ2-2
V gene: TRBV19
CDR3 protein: ASSIGDRVATGELF

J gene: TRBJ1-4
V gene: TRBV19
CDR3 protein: ASSIVIGPNEKLF

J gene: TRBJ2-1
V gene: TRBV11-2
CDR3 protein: ASSLYSGGAYNEQF

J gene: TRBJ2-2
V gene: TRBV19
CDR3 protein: ASSILPGQGNTGELF

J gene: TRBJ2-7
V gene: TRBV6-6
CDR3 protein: ASRSGQGNSYEQY

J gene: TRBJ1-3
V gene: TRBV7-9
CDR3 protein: ASSPTGIAGNTIY

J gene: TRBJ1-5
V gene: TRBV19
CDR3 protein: ASSIDPRGRGSNQPQH

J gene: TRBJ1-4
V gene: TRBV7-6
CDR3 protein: ASSRSGRDTEKLF

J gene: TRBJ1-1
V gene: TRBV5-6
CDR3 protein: ASSSDRGREGTEAF

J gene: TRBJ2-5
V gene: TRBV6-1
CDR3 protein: ASSLQVEGTQY

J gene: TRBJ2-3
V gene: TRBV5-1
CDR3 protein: ASSSGTSTDTQY

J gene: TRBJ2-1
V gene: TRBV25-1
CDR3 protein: ASSESLARSSYNEQF

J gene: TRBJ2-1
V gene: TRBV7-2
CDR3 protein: ASSLAGSSYNEQF

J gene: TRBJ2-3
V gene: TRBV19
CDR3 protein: ASSITDRYADTQY

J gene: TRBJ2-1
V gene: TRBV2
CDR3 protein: ASSDGLAGGSQF

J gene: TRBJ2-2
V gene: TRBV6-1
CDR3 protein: ASSTQGRTGELF

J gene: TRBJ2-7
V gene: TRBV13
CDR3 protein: ASSFGGLAYNEQY

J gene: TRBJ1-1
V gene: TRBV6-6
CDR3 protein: ASSRQGNTEAF

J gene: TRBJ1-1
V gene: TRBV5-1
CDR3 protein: ASSLAENTEAF

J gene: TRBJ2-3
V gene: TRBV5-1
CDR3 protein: ASSLGDYRPGSPDTQY

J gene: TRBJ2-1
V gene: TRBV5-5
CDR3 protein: ASSPGIGGFGDNEQF

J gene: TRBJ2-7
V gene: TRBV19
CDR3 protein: ASSELADYEQY

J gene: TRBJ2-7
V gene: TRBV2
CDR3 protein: ASSRQGPDYEQY

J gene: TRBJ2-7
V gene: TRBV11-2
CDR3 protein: ASSSLPIRASTPYEQY

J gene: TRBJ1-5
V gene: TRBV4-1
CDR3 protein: ASSQDRTAGFQPQH

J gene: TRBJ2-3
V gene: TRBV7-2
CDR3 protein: ASSRTSGGGDTQY

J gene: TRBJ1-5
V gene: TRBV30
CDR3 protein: AWSGTGGIQPQH

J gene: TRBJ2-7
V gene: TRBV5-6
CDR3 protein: ASRGVGGGHEQY

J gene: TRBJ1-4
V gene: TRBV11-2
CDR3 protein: ASRRDRANEKLF

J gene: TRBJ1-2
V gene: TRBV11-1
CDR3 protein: ASSLGIGYGYT

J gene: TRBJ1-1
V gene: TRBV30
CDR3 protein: AWSGLGTTEAF

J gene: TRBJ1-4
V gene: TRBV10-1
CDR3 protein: ASSRTLNEKLF

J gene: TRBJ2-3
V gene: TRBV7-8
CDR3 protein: ASSLGQKFTDTQY

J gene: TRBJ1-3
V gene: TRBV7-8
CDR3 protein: ASSPRDPFSGNTIY

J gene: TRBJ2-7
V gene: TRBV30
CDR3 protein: AWSVLESSYEQY

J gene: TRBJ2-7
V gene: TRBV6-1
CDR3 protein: ASRPPGGYEQY

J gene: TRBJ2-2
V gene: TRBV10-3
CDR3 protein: AISEGPLSGELF

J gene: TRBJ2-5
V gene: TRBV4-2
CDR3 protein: ASSQALQWLAGETQY

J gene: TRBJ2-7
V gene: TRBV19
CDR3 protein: ASSTGTGGSYEQY

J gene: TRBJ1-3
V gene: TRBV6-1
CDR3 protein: ASSEGTGFLGNTIY

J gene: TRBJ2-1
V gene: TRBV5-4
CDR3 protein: ASSMLAGGPGNEQF

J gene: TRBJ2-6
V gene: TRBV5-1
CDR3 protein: ASSPGSGANVLT

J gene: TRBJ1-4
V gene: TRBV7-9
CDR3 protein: ASSLDRGEKLF

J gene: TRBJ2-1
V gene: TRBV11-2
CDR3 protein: ASSLVGYEQF

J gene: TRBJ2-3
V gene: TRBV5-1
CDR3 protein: ASSPGTSGREDTDTQY

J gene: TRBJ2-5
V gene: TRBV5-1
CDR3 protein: ASRITSGRQETQY

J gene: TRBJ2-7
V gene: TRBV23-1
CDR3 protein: ASSQGRLAGARSSYEQY